One and the same sample provided the 9 T cell receptor beta chains below, sequenced in a study of PD-1 blockade in classical Hodgkin lymphoma. Each and every patient relapsed after autologous stem cell transplantation, and patients got differing brentuximab vedotin exposure. Assay: immunoSEQ multiplex PCR; the TCRdb copy retains only in-frame clones and omits some. Of tens of thousands of clones in the sample, around 90% were seen once. The sequenced sample was peripheral blood mononuclear cells (PBMCs), obtained at baseline. The receptors originated from a human donor with classical Hodgkin lymphoma.

The chain carries TRBV28 and TRBJ1-1; tentative D call: TRBD1 (6 bases). The ends were cut back, 7 bases at V and 3 bases at J, with 21 bases in the middle. Germline V gene sequence: CDR1 MDHEN, CDR2 SYDVKM. There are 16 residues in the CDR3. The CDR3 sequence is CASTAGDTYTDTEAFF. The CDR3 bases are TGTGCCAGCACCGCCGGGGACACTTACACGGACACTGAAGCTTTCTTT.

This chain connects TRBV7-9 to TRBJ2-5, with 12 bases fitting TRBD2. The germline V gene encodes CDR1 SEHNR and CDR2 FQNEAQ (reference sequence). This CDR3 comprises 16 residues. Trimming cost V 5 bases and J 2 bases; bases outside gene matches: 6. The CDR3 spells CASSLLTSGGQETQYF. The CDR3 bases are TGTGCCAGCAGCCTTTTGACTAGCGGGGGACAAGAGACCCAGTACTTC.

V usage is TRBV11-2 and J usage is TRBJ2-2; TRBD1 agrees at 8 bases. Germline CDR1 SGHAT, CDR2 FQNNGV. The CDR3 has 16 residues. With V trimmed by 4 bases and J by 4 bases, 8 bases remained unmatched. The chain's CDR3 is CASSYPRGRVTGELFF. CDR3 nucleotide sequence: TGTGCCAGCAGCTACCCCAGGGGGCGTGTCACCGGGGAGCTGTTTTTT. The entire variable domain, with the rest obtained from reference TRBV11-2 and TRBJ2-2, is as follows: EAGVAQSPRYKIIEKRQSVAFWCNPISGHATLYWYQQILGQGPKLLIQFQNNGVVDDSQLPKDRFSAERLKGVDSTLKIQPAKLEDSAVYLCASSYPRGRVTGELFFGEGSRLTVL.

The chain joins TRBV6-6 to TRBJ1-3, with TRBD1 matching over 8 bases. CDR1 and CDR2 (germline): MNHNY, SVGAGI (reference sequence). This CDR3 comprises 14 residues. J lost 2 bases, V lost 6 bases, and 3 bases had no gene match. The DNA of the CDR3 is TGTGCCAGCAGAGAGGACAGGGCTGGAAACACCATATATTTT. Encoded protein: CASREDRAGNTIYF.

J is TRBJ2-1 and V is TRBV5-1; 11 nucleotides line up with TRBD2. The junction had 7 bases not matched to a gene; V was cut back by 1 base and J by 7 bases. CDR1 SGHRS and CDR2 YFSETQ come from the germline V gene. CDR3 length equals 16 residues. This chain's CDR3 is CASSLLTGLAVNEQFF. CDR3 nucleotides: TGCGCCAGCAGCTTGTTGACGGGACTAGCGGTGAATGAGCAGTTCTTC.

The chain uses TRBV7-2 and TRBJ2-7; D not resolved. Per germline, CDR1 SGHTA and CDR2 FQGNSA. Between the trimmed V and J ends, which lost 4 bases and 0 bases, there was a span of 19 bases. CDR3 length equals 17 residues. CDR3 sequence reads: CASSSLSRGPLSYEQYF. CDR3 DNA: TGTGCCAGCAGCTCACTCTCTCGCGGCCCACTCTCCTACGAGCAGTACTTC.

The CDR3: CAIRPTGGGLYNEQFF. CDR3 nucleotide sequence: TGTGCCATCAGGCCCACCGGGGGGGGGTTGTACAATGAGCAGTTCTTC. The rearrangement joins TRBV10-3 to TRBJ2-1; 8 nucleotides align to TRBD2. Germline V gene lookup returns CDR1 ENHRY and CDR2 SYGVKD. The CDR3 spans 16 residues. The junction had 11 bases not matched to a gene; V was cut back by 6 bases and J by 4 bases.

The chain has TRBV10-1 and TRBJ2-5, with 7 bases matching TRBD2. This CDR3 comprises 12 residues. J was trimmed by 5 bases and V by 5 bases; bases with no gene match: 2. Germline values: CDR1 WNHNN, CDR2 SYGVQD (reference sequence). The CDR3 sequence is CASSSGTETQYF. The CDR3 DNA reads TGCGCCAGCAGTAGCGGGACGGAGACCCAGTACTTC.

Here the CDR3 reads CASSLMWGRGTEAFF. Here the CDR3 DNA reads TGTGCCAGCAGCTTGATGTGGGGCAGGGGAACTGAAGCTTTCTTT. The chain carries TRBV5-4 and TRBJ1-1; D may be TRBD1 (6 bases). Germline CDR1 reads SGHNT; CDR2 reads YYREEE (reference sequence). With 1 base removed from V and 5 bases from J, the gap between germline ends came to 15 bases. The CDR3 contains 15 residues.